This T cell receptor beta chain was identified in a study of T cell responses to AZD1222 COVID-19 vaccine. CDR3 length: 14 residues. Germline loops: CDR1 SGHRS, CDR2 YFSETQ. Trimming shortened V by 0 bases and J by 4 bases, and 10 bases separated the two germline ends. Generated by immunoSEQ multiplex PCR, the TCRdb table keeps only in-frame clones and is missing some. The data show about 97,000 clones, approximately 90% seen once. This TCR was sampled from an adult in good health. The sample was peripheral blood, taken on day 0 of AZD1222 vaccination. V and J are TRBV5-1 and TRBJ1-1; D may be TRBD1 (6 bases). In nucleotides, the CDR3 is TGCGCCAGCAGCTTGGGTATCAGGGGCACTGAAGCTTTCTTT. Encoded protein: CASSLGIRGTEAFF.